This paragraph covers one TCR beta chain sequence. CDR1 and CDR2 (germline): SGHKS, YYEKEE (reference sequence). V lost 4 bases to trimming and J lost 4 bases, with 14 bases between them. The CDR3 has 14 amino acids. Study processing details: Amplification of reference gene primers was used by the study to estimate nucleated cell counts. Measured with immunoSEQ multiplex PCR; TCRdb has only the in-frame clones, and not every one. For V, J and clone size, that table is used; D and trimming come from the DNA. This table has tens of thousands of clones, around 78% appearing once. The data originate from a study of blood T cell repertoires in COVID-19.

The sequence was obtained from a human donor with active or convalescent COVID-19. The donor label of this sample is uncertain. This chain joins TRBV5-5 and TRBJ1-2, with D possibly TRBD1 on 6 matching bases. Material: peripheral blood. In DNA, the CDR3 is TGTGCCAGCAGCCGTACCGGGACAAGCTATGGCTACACCTTC. Protein product: CASSRTGTSYGYTF.